The clone carrying this TCR beta chain showed up just a few times. The antigen is not known. Each TCR cDNA molecule carried a unique molecular identifier. TCRdb reanalysed the 5' RACE reads using MiXCR and keeps one entry per CDR3 protein. The data contain roughly 80,000 distinct CDR3 sequences, approximately 8.1% of them singletons. J lost 2 bases, V lost 8 bases, and 1 base had no gene match. Germline-derived CDR1 and CDR2 are MNHEY and SVGEGT. The CDR3 covers 12 residues. Time point reported: sample taken at primary tumor resection. The data originate from a study of spatial heterogeneity in lung cancer. General observations from the study: Ubiquitous expanded tumor TCRs were seen in blood more at resection than at follow-up.

The input for sequencing was PBMCs, taken at surgery. This sequence joins TRBV6-2 or TRBV6-3 and TRBJ1-2; 8 positions agree with TRBD1. This sequence originates from a male donor with early-stage non-small cell lung cancer. The CDR3 region has the DNA TGTGCCAGCGCAGGGGGCAACTATGGCTACACCTTC. Encoded protein: CASAGGNYGYTF.